What follows are 17 T cell receptor beta chains derived from one specimen sequenced in a study of blood T cell repertoires in COVID-19. Method: immunoSEQ multiplex PCR; TCRdb's copy keeps in-frame clones and lacks some. The table includes some 180,000 clones, 75% to 90% detected once. Sequences were obtained from peripheral blood. These receptors all stem from a man aged 35-49 years with acute or convalescent COVID-19.

V usage is TRBV19 and J usage is TRBJ1-1; 11 positions agree with TRBD1. After removal of 5 bases from V and 5 bases from J, the junction contained 13 bases not matched to a gene. Per germline, CDR1 LNHDA and CDR2 SQIVND (reference sequence). This CDR3 is built from 17 residues. CDR3 in DNA: TGTGCCAGTAGTGTCCCCACGGGACAGGGGGGAAAGACTGAAGCTTTCTTT. The encoded protein is CASSVPTGQGGKTEAFF.

CDR3 in amino acids: CASWKGTGYGYTF. The CDR3 DNA reads TGTGCCAGCTGGAAAGGGACAGGCTATGGCTACACCTTC. The chain couples TRBV6-5 to TRBJ1-2, with 8 positions matching TRBD1. V lost 8 bases to trimming and J lost 4 bases; unmatched junction nucleotides: 6. Germline CDR1 and CDR2: MNHEY and SVGAGI. The CDR3 covers 13 residues.

The rearrangement links TRBV5-1 to TRBJ1-3; D might be TRBD1 (6 bases). This CDR3 has 16 amino acids. Germline CDR1 is SGHRS and CDR2 is YFSETQ. V lost 2 bases and J 2 bases, leaving 14 bases between the germline ends. Written as DNA, the CDR3 is TGCGCCAGCAGCTTTCAGGGGATTAGGGCTGGAAACACCATATATTTT. Translation: CASSFQGIRAGNTIYF.

The chain links TRBV25-1 to TRBJ2-7, with TRBD1 matching over 7 bases. CDR1 is MGHDK and CDR2 is SYGVNS in the germline V gene. V dropped 8 bases and J dropped 0; count of bases not matched to a gene: 4. The CDR3 runs to 13 residues. The CDR3 bases are TGTGCCAGCGCCGGGACAGTCTCCTACGAGCAGTACTTC. This codes for CASAGTVSYEQYF.

In its sample, this clone was seen once. The chain employs TRBV6-7 and TRBJ2-7; tentative D call: TRBD2 (6 bases). Being an ORF, TRBV6-7 has a function that is uncertain. V lost 6 bases and J lost 5, with 8 bases in between. CDR3 length: 11 residues. CDR3 DNA: TGTGCCAGCAGGCGGGGTAACGAGCAGTACTTC. It yields the protein CASRRGNEQYF.

The chain recombines TRBV6-5 with TRBJ2-5; D gene unclear. The CDR3 length is 13 residues. Germline lookup yields CDR1 MNHEY and CDR2 SVGAGI. The V end was cut by 6 bases, the J end by 3 bases, with 11 bases between. CDR3 DNA sequence: TGTGCCAGCAGAGATAGTCACGAAGAGACCCAGTACTTC. This codes for CASRDSHEETQYF.

This clone was detected a few times. V and J are TRBV5-6 and TRBJ2-7, with D possibly being TRBD1 (6 bases). Germline V gives CDR1 SGHDT, CDR2 YYEEEE. The CDR3 consists of 14 residues. V was pared by 4 bases and J by 6 bases, with 17 bases between. CDR3 in amino acids: CASSEQGQMAEQYF. The CDR3 DNA follows: TGTGCCAGCAGCGAACAGGGTCAGATGGCCGAGCAGTACTTC.

The chain employs TRBV6-1 and TRBJ2-3, with 7 bases fitting TRBD1. Losses at the gene ends were 0 bases for V and 2 bases for J; bases not matched to a gene: 5. The CDR3 sequence is 16 residues long. Germline-derived CDR1 and CDR2 are MNHNS and SASEGT. CDR3 DNA: TGTGCCAGCAGTGAAGCGGGGACAGCGCTCACAGATACGCAGTATTTT. This sequence encodes CASSEAGTALTDTQYF.

The chain recombines TRBV6-1 with TRBJ1-2; TRBD1 might be the D (5 bases). The CDR3 totals 18 residues. CDR1 and CDR2 (germline): MNHNS, SASEGT. The V and J ends lost 4 bases and 5 bases respectively, with 26 bases between them. The CDR3 bases are TGTGCCAGCAGTGGACCCTGGCAGGGCAATTTGAAGGGATATGGCTACACCTTC. The encoded protein is CASSGPWQGNLKGYGYTF.

J is TRBJ1-4 and V is TRBV5-8; 7 bases are shared with TRBD1. Per germline, CDR1 SGHTS and CDR2 YDEGEE. J gave up 8 bases and V 3 bases, and 13 bases lay outside the gene matches. This CDR3 region has 16 residues. In DNA, the CDR3 is TGTGCCAGCAGCTCCGAAAACAGGGGCTACGTGGAAAAACTGTTTTTT. Amino acid sequence: CASSSENRGYVEKLFF.

The rearrangement joins TRBV9 to TRBJ2-5; 8 positions match TRBD1. This CDR3 spans 14 amino acids. V lost 4 bases and J lost 4; bases outside the gene matches: 6. Germline CDR1 SGDLS, CDR2 YYNGEE. CDR3 bases: TGTGCCAGCAGCCCCCGGACAGGGCGAGAGACCCAGTACTTC. It translates to CASSPRTGRETQYF.

The chain couples TRBV9 to TRBJ1-4; 10 bases are shared with TRBD1. This CDR3 is built from 15 residues. Germline V lookup: CDR1 SGDLS, CDR2 YYNGEE. Germline trimming cut 3 bases from V and 6 bases from J; bases unmatched to any gene: 5. The CDR3 is CASSGRDRGDEKLFF. The CDR3 nucleotides are TGTGCCAGCAGCGGGAGGGACAGGGGAGATGAAAAACTGTTTTTT.

This chain uses TRBV27 with TRBJ2-2; the match to TRBD1 covers 10 bases. V was clipped by 4 bases and J by 4 bases; unmatched bases: 6. The CDR3 runs to 16 residues. The germline gives CDR1 MNHEY, CDR2 SMNVEV (reference sequence). The CDR3 loop is CASSSSGTGVTGELFF. In DNA form, the CDR3 reads TGTGCCAGCAGTTCCTCCGGGACAGGGGTCACCGGGGAGCTGTTTTTT.

This chain joins TRBV5-1 and TRBJ2-2, with 10 bases aligning to TRBD2. There are 16 residues in the CDR3. Losses at the gene ends were 7 bases for V and 4 bases for J; bases not matched to a gene: 10. CDR1 is SGHRS and CDR2 is YFSETQ in the germline V gene. The CDR3 coding sequence is TGCGCCAGCGGGACTCTAGCGGGGGTTAGCACCGGGGAGCTGTTTTTT. As protein: CASGTLAGVSTGELFF.

The chain links TRBV6-5 to TRBJ1-2; 9 bases line up with TRBD1. The CDR3 contains 13 residues. Per germline, CDR1 MNHEY and CDR2 SVGAGI. V lost 5 bases to trimming and J lost 5 bases; unmatched junction nucleotides: 3. CDR3 in amino acids: CASSIGQGYGYTF. The CDR3 DNA sequence: TGTGCCAGCAGTATTGGACAGGGGTATGGCTACACCTTC.

The gene calls are TRBV2 and TRBJ1-1; 8 positions match TRBD1. The CDR3 runs 13 residues. V was pared by 7 bases and J by 4 bases, with 5 bases of the junction left unmatched. Germline CDR1 reads SNHLY; CDR2 reads FYNNEI. In nucleotides, the CDR3 is TGTGCCAGCAATAGACAGGGGTTCACTGAAGCTTTCTTT. Translation: CASNRQGFTEAFF.

The gene calls are TRBV6-6 and TRBJ1-4; tentative D call: TRBD1 (5 bases). Germline V gives CDR1 MNHNY, CDR2 SVGAGI (reference sequence). The CDR3 covers 15 residues. The germline V and J ends were trimmed by 5 bases and 8 bases, with 18 bases remaining between them. CDR3 region: CASSRLRDLGEKLFF. CDR3 sequence (DNA): TGTGCCAGCAGTCGTCTCAGGGATTTGGGGGAAAAACTGTTTTTT.